This note documents a single TCR beta chain sequence. A library of TCRbeta sequences, prepared with unique molecular identifiers, was generated. From the PCR reads, TCRdb called clonotypes with MiXCR, one entry per CDR3 protein. The sample shows about 500,000 distinct CDR3 sequences, roughly 33% of them seen only once. This sample is part of a study of T-cell reconstitution after alpha-beta-depleted transplantation in children. Germline trimming cut 0 bases from V and 5 bases from J; bases unmatched to any gene: 4. The CDR3 is made up of 16 amino acids. Germline V CDR1 and CDR2: LGHDT, YNNKEL (reference sequence).

V is TRBV3-1 and J is TRBJ2-1, with 10 bases that match TRBD2. The source of this sequence is a human donor who donated a stem cell graft to a child with aplastic anemia. The sample was PBMCs from the stem cell graft donor, taken from the stem cell graft. Here the CDR3 reads CASSQELAGFDNEQFF. CDR3 sequence (DNA): TGTGCCAGCAGCCAAGAACTAGCGGGGTTCGACAATGAGCAGTTCTTC.